Presented here are 21 T cell receptor beta chains from one specimen sequenced in a study of cytomegalovirus exposure and HLA in healthy donors. The PCR employed 60 Vbeta primers together with 13 Jbeta primers. Generated by immunoSEQ multiplex PCR, the TCRdb table keeps only in-frame clones and is missing some. The sample has roughly 120,000 clones; about 80% are singletons. The sequenced sample was PBMCs. All receptors derive from a man aged 30 to 39 in good health and CMV-seronegative.

Of note for this clone: Other DNA sequences in this specimen translate into the identical CDR3. This chain connects TRBV28 to TRBJ2-7; 12 nucleotides match TRBD1. This CDR3 has 14 amino acids. Germline assignment: CDR1 MDHEN and CDR2 SYDVKM. Unmatched junction bases numbered 1, after V lost 3 bases and J lost 4 bases. The CDR3 sequence: CASSLGQGAYEQYF. CDR3 DNA: TGTGCCAGCAGTTTGGGACAGGGGGCATACGAGCAGTACTTC.

This clone was detected only a few times. V is TRBV28 and J is TRBJ2-3; 11 bases map to TRBD2. Germline V gene sequence: CDR1 MDHEN, CDR2 SYDVKM. The CDR3 spans 16 residues. Trimming took 6 bases from V and 9 from J; bases not matched to a gene: 14. The CDR3 bases are TGTGCCAGCAGGCCTCGGACTAGCGGGCCCCAGGGGACGCAGTATTTT. The encoded protein is CASRPRTSGPQGTQYF.

A few counts support this clone. The V gene is TRBV19, the J gene TRBJ2-2; tentative D call: TRBD1 (5 bases). CDR3 length: 15 amino acids. V lost 1 base and J lost 6, with 12 bases in between. Germline V gene sequence: CDR1 LNHDA, CDR2 SQIVND (reference sequence). CDR3 sequence (DNA): TGTGCCAGTAGTATAGTCGCGGAAGGGGCCGGGGAGCTGTTTTTT. Translation: CASSIVAEGAGELFF.

This chain uses TRBV28 with TRBJ2-7; 7 bases fit TRBD1. After removal of 6 bases from V and 6 bases from J, the junction contained 2 bases not matched to a gene. The germline V gene encodes CDR1 MDHEN and CDR2 SYDVKM. The CDR3 length is 11 residues. CDR3 sequence (DNA): TGTGCCAGCAGGACAGGGATCGAGCAGTACTTC. It yields the protein CASRTGIEQYF.

The J gene is TRBJ2-1, the V gene TRBV7-2; D possibly corresponds to TRBD1 (6 bases). V was trimmed by 6 bases and J by 9 bases, leaving 21 bases between them. Germline V CDR1 and CDR2: SGHTA, FQGNSA. This CDR3 has 15 amino acids. The DNA for the CDR3 is TGTGCCAGCAGATACCAACTTAGAGGGGGTGGTGAGCAGTTCTTC. It specifies CASRYQLRGGGEQFF. Full variable domain (outside the CDR3, taken from reference TRBV7-2 and TRBJ2-1): GAGVSQSPSNKVTEKGKDVELRCDPISGHTALYWYRQSLGQGLEFLIYFQGNSAPDKSGLPSDRFSAERTGGSVSTLTIQRTQQEDSAVYLCASRYQLRGGGEQFFGPGTRLTVL.

This sequence joins TRBV19 and TRBJ1-1; D is unclear. This CDR3 spans 15 amino acids. Germline values: CDR1 LNHDA, CDR2 SQIVND (reference sequence). Deletions cut 3 bases from V and 4 bases from J, with 15 bases between. CDR3 loop: CASSMSGYATTEAFF. CDR3 sequence (DNA): TGTGCCAGTAGTATGTCGGGGTACGCGACCACTGAAGCTTTCTTT.

This clone was found a few times. The J gene is TRBJ2-3, the V gene TRBV10-3; D unclear. The V end lost 4 bases, the J end lost 2 bases, and 13 bases lay between the germline ends. From germline, CDR1 is ENHRY and CDR2 SYGVKD. The CDR3 covers 15 residues. DNA for the CDR3: TGTGCCATCAGTGTAAGCATTAACCCCACAGATACGCAGTATTTT. It translates to CAISVSINPTDTQYF.

With respect to this clone: At one of its ends the junction is not consistent with the germline gene, which may arise from a read error. This chain connects TRBV7-2 to TRBJ2-3, with D perhaps TRBD1 (5 bases). The CDR3 sequence is 14 residues long. Germline loops: CDR1 SGHTA, CDR2 FQGNSA. The CDR3 region has the DNA TGTGCCAGCACCTTAACACAGGTCACAGATACGCAGTATTTT. Its protein is CASTLTQVTDTQYF.

This clone appeared once. The CDR3 region has the DNA TGTGCCAACAAGGCAATGGCGGGAGCTCAAGAGACCCAGTACTTC. Encoded protein: CANKAMAGAQETQYF. The chain combines TRBV2 with TRBJ2-5; 7 positions match TRBD2. CDR1 is SNHLY and CDR2 is FYNNEI in the germline V gene. This CDR3 region has 15 residues. Trimming took 10 bases from V and 2 from J; bases not matched to a gene: 13.

This chain joins TRBV5-1 and TRBJ2-1; 10 bases agree with TRBD2. Germline CDR1 SGHRS, CDR2 YFSETQ. V shed 1 base, J shed 3 bases, and the junction held 1 base outside the gene matches. This CDR3 region has 15 residues. DNA for the CDR3: TGCGCCAGCAGCTTGACTAGCGGGGTCTACAATGAGCAGTTCTTC. It translates to CASSLTSGVYNEQFF.

The CDR3 sequence is CASSLGLAGGNEQFF. The CDR3 nucleotides read TGTGCCAGCAGCCTGGGACTAGCGGGAGGCAATGAGCAGTTCTTC. The genes are TRBV5-6 and TRBJ2-1; 15 bases map to TRBD2. This CDR3 is 15 amino acids long. V shed 4 bases, J shed 6 bases, and the junction held 2 bases outside the gene matches. Germline V gene lookup returns CDR1 SGHDT and CDR2 YYEEEE.

This clone was picked up a small number of times. The rearrangement joins TRBV12-5 to TRBJ2-7; 8 bases are shared with TRBD2. V was clipped by 4 bases and J by 0 bases; unmatched bases: 8. CDR1 and CDR2 from the germline V gene are LGHNT and FRNRAP. This CDR3 is built from 16 residues. CDR3 DNA: TGTGCTAGTGGTTCGGCTAGCGGGTGGGCCTCCTACGAGCAGTACTTC. Protein product: CASGSASGWASYEQYF.

The rearrangement joins TRBV7-2 to TRBJ1-1; D is possibly TRBD1 (6 bases). This CDR3 has 17 residues. V was pared by 1 base and J by 5 bases, with 20 bases between. Germline V gene sequence: CDR1 SGHTA, CDR2 FQGNSA. In DNA form, the CDR3 reads TGTGCCAGCAGCTTAGGGAAGCCGAGGTTACAGGGAACTGAAGCTTTCTTT. This sequence encodes CASSLGKPRLQGTEAFF.

This clone has only a few counts. The rearrangement links TRBV5-1 to TRBJ1-1; 7 nucleotides agree with TRBD1. The V segment lost 0 bases and the J segment 4 bases; nucleotides outside the gene matches: 6. The CDR3 runs 15 residues. The V gene's germline CDR1 is SGHRS and CDR2 YFSETQ. The CDR3 DNA sequence: TGCGCCAGCAGCTTGGAGTTCCCAGGGGGCACTGAAGCTTTCTTT. Encoded protein: CASSLEFPGGTEAFF.

This sequence joins TRBV4-1 and TRBJ2-7; D possibly corresponds to TRBD1 (7 bases). CDR1 MGHRA and CDR2 YSYEKL come from the germline V gene. V was pared by 4 bases and J by 2 bases, with 15 bases between. The CDR3 has 15 residues. The CDR3 nucleotides read TGCGCCAGCAGCCGAGGGCGGGGACAGCCCTACGAGCAGTACTTC. Residues: CASSRGRGQPYEQYF.

This clone was found once. The genes are TRBV7-8 and TRBJ2-7; the D gene is possibly TRBD2 (5 bases). The ends were cut back, 3 bases at V and 5 bases at J, with 14 bases in the middle. This CDR3 has 14 amino acids. Looked up from germline, CDR1 is SGHVS and CDR2 is FQNEAQ. CDR3 region: CASSLAGVVDEQYF. CDR3 nucleotides: TGTGCCAGCAGCTTGGCGGGCGTCGTGGACGAGCAGTACTTC. The full variable domain, completed using reference TRBV7-8 and TRBJ2-7, is GAGVSQSPRYKVAKRGQDVALRCDPISGHVSLFWYQQALGQGPEFLTYFQNEAQLDKSGLPSDRFFAERPEGSVSTLKIQRTQQEDSAVYLCASSLAGVVDEQYFGPGTRLTVT.

The chain employs TRBV10-3 and TRBJ1-1, with D possibly being TRBD1 (6 bases). The CDR3 length is 14 residues. V lost 7 bases and J lost 5, with 17 bases in between. Germline CDR1 and CDR2: ENHRY and SYGVKD. DNA of the CDR3: TGTGCCATCAAGGCTTCAGGGGATGGGACTGAAGCTTTCTTT. The encoded protein is CAIKASGDGTEAFF.

The chain has TRBV28 and TRBJ2-3; TRBD2 matches at 7 bases. Per the germline V gene, CDR1 is MDHEN and CDR2 is SYDVKM. This CDR3 has 13 residues. CDR3 in DNA: TGTGTCACGGTTAGCGGGAGCACAGATACGCAGTATTTT. Its translation is CVTVSGSTDTQYF.

The genes are TRBV6-1 and TRBJ1-1, with a weak D call TRBD1 (6 bases). Trimming removed 0 bases from V and 3 bases from J, with 8 bases in between. The CDR3 runs to 14 residues. Germline CDR1 reads MNHNS; CDR2 reads SASEGT. CDR3 protein: CASSEAQGYTEAFF. CDR3 DNA sequence: TGTGCCAGCAGTGAAGCGCAGGGGTACACTGAAGCTTTCTTT.

The chain carries TRBV7-9 and TRBJ2-5; no firm D call. This CDR3 comprises 12 residues. Germline CDR1 is SEHNR and CDR2 is FQNEAQ (reference sequence). The V end was cut by 6 bases, the J end by 5 bases, with 10 bases between. This CDR3 reads CASRSNGETQYF. The CDR3 DNA reads as TGTGCCAGCAGAAGTAACGGGGAGACCCAGTACTTC.

As for this clone: Relative to the germline gene, one junction end is altered; a read error may explain this. This chain connects TRBV4-3 to TRBJ1-2, with TRBD1 matching over 8 bases. The CDR3 length is 15 residues. Germline CDR1 reads LGHNA; CDR2 reads YSLEER. The CDR3: CASSQDRQGLWGYPF. CDR3 nucleotides: TGCGCCAGCAGCCAAGATCGACAGGGGTTATGGGGCTACCCCTTC.